The source of this T cell receptor beta chain is a study of blood T cell repertoires in COVID-19. Germline V CDR1 and CDR2: LGHNA, YSLEER. The CDR3 is 14 amino acids. V shed 1 base and J shed 4 bases, with 8 bases lying between them. The authors' processing: Reference gene primer amplification yielded estimated nucleated cell counts. Measured with immunoSEQ multiplex PCR; TCRdb has only the in-frame clones, and not every one. V, J and clone size derive from that table, while D and trimming were established from the DNA sequence. The sample carries over 65,000 clones, 80% recorded once. The sample consisted of peripheral blood. The chain combines TRBV4-3 with TRBJ2-4; TRBD1 is a possible D gene (6 bases). This receptor was obtained from a woman aged 40 to 55 with active or convalescent COVID-19. CDR3 loop: CASSQAGTKNIQYF. The CDR3 coding sequence is TGCGCCAGCAGCCAAGCCGGGACAAAAAACATTCAGTACTTC.